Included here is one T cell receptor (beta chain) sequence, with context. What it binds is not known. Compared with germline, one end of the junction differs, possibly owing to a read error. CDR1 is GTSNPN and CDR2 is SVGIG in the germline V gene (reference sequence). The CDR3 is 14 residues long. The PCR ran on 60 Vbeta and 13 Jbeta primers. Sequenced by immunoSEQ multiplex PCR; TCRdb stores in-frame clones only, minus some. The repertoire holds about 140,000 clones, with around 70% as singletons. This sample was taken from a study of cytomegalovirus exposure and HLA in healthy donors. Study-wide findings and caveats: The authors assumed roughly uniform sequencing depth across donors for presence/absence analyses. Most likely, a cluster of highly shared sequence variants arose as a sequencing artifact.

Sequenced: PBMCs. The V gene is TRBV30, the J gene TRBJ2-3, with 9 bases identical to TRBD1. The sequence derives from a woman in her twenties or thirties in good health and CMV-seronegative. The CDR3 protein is CASSRTGVTDTQYF. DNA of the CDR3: TGTGCCTCGAGTCGGACAGGGGTCACAGATACGCAGTATTTT.